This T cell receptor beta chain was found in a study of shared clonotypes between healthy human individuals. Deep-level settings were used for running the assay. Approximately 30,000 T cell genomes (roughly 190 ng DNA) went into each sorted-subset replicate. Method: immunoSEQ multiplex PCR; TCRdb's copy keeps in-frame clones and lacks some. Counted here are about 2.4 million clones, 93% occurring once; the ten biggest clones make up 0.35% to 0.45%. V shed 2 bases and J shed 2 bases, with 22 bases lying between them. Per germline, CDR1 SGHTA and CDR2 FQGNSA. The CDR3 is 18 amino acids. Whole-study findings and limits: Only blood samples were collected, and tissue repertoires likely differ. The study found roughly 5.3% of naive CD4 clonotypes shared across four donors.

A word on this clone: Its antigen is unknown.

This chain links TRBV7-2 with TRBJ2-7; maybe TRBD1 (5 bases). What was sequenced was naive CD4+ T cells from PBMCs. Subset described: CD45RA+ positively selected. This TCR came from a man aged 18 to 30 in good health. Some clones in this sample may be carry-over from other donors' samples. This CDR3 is CASSLFLLGQVTPYEQYF. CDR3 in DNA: TGTGCCAGCAGCTTATTCTTACTCGGACAAGTTACCCCCTACGAGCAGTACTTC.